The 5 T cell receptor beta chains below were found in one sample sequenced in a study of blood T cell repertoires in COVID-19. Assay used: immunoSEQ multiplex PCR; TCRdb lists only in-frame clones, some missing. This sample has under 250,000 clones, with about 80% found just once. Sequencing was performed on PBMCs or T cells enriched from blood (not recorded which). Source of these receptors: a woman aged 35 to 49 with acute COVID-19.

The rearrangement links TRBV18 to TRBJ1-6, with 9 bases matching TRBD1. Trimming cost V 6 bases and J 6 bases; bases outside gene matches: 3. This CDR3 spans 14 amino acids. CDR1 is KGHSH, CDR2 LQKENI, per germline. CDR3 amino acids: CASSSGQGNSPLHF. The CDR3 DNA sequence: TGTGCCAGCTCCTCGGGACAGGGTAATTCACCCCTCCACTTT.

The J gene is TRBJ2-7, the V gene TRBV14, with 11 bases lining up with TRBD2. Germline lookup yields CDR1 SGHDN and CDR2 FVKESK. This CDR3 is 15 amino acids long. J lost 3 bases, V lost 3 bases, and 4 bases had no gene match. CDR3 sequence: CASSQGTSGFYEQYF. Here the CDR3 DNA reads TGTGCCAGCAGCCAGGGGACTAGCGGATTCTACGAGCAGTACTTC.

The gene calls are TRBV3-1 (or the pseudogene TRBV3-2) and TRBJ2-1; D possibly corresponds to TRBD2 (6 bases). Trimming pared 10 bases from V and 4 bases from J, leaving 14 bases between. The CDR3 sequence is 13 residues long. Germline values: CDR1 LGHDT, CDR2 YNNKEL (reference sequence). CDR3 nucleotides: TGTGCCACCTCCGGGGGAGTTTACAATGAGCAGTTCTTC. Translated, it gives CATSGGVYNEQFF.

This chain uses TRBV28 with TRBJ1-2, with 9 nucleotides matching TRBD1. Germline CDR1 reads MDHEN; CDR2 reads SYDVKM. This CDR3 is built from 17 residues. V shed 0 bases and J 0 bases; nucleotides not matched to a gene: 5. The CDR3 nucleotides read TGTGCCAGCAGTTTATGGGGGGGACAGGGTGCTAACTATGGCTACACCTTC. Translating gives CASSLWGGQGANYGYTF.

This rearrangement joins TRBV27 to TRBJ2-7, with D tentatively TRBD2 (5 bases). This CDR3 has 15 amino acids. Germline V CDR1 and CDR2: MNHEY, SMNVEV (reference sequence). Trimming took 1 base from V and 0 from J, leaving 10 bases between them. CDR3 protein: CASSLYEGRSYEQYF. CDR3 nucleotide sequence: TGTGCCAGCAGTTTATATGAGGGTCGCTCCTACGAGCAGTACTTC.